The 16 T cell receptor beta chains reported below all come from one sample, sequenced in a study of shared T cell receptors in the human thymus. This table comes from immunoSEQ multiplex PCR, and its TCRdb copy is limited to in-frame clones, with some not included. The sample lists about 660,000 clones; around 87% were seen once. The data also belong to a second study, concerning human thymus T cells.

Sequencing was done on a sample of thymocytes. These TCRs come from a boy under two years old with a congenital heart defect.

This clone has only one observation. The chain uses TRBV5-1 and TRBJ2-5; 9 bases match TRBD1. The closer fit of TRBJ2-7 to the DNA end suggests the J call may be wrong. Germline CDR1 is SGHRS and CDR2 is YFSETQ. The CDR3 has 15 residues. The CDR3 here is CASSAAGQGRYEQYF. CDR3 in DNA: TGCGCCAGCAGCGCGGCGGGACAGGGTCGCTACGAGCAGTACTTC.

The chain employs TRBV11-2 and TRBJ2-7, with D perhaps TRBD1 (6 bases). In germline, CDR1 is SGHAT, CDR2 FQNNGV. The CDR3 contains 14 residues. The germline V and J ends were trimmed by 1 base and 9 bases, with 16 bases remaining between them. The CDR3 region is CASSLVRGSGWQYF. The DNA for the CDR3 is TGTGCCAGCAGCTTAGTTAGGGGGTCGGGGTGGCAGTACTTC.

CDR3 region: CSVDTGELFF. CDR3 coding DNA: TGCAGCGTCGACACCGGGGAGCTGTTTTTT. The V gene is TRBV29-1, the J gene TRBJ2-2; D call uncertain. Germline V gene data show CDR1 as SQVTM and CDR2 as ANQGSEA. Trimming stripped 6 bases from V and 3 bases from J, with 2 bases between. CDR3 size: 10 residues.

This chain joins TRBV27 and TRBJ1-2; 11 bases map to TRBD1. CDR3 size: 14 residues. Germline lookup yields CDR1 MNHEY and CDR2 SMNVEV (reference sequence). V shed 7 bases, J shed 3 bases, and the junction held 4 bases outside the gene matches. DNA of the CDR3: TGTGCCAGCACCCGGACAGGGGGCGACTATGGCTACACCTTC. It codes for CASTRTGGDYGYTF.

The CDR3 spells CASRRTGSYYGYTF. In DNA, the CDR3 is TGCGCCAGCAGGCGAACAGGGAGTTACTATGGCTACACCTTC. The chain recombines TRBV4-3 with TRBJ1-2; TRBD1 is a possible D gene (6 bases). Germline V CDR1 and CDR2: LGHNA, YSLEER. The CDR3 spans 14 residues. Trimming removed 6 bases at V and 3 bases at J, with 14 bases between.

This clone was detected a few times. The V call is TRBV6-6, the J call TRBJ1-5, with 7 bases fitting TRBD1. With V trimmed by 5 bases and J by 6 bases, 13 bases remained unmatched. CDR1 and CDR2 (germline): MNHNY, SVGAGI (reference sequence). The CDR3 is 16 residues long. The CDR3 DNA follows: TGTGCCAGCAGTACTTCCGGGACAGTGTTACCTCAGCCCCAGCATTTT. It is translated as CASSTSGTVLPQPQHF.

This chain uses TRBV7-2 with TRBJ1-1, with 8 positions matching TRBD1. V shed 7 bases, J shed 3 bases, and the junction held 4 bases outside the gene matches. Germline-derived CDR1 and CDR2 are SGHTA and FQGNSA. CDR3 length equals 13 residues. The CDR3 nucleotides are TGTGCCAGCACCAAGGACAGGGACACTGAAGCTTTCTTT. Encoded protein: CASTKDRDTEAFF. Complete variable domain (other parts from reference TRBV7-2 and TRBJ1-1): GAGVSQSPSNKVTEKGKDVELRCDPISGHTALYWYRQSLGQGLEFLIYFQGNSAPDKSGLPSDRFSAERTGGSVSTLTIQRTQQEDSAVYLCASTKDRDTEAFFGQGTRLTVV.

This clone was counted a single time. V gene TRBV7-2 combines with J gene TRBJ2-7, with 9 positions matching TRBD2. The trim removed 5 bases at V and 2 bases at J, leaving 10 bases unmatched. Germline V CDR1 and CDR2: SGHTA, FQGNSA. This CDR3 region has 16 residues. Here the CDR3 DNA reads TGTGCCAGCAGCCCCGAGGGGACTAGCTTTACCTACGAGCAGTACTTC. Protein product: CASSPEGTSFTYEQYF. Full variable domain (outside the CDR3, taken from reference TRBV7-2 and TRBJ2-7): GAGVSQSPSNKVTEKGKDVELRCDPISGHTALYWYRQSLGQGLEFLIYFQGNSAPDKSGLPSDRFSAERTGGSVSTLTIQRTQQEDSAVYLCASSPEGTSFTYEQYFGPGTRLTVT.

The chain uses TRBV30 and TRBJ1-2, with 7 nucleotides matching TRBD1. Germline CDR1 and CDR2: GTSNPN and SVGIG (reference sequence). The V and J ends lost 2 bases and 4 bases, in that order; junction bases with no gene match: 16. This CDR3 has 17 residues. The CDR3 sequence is CAWSSILDRAVSYGYTF. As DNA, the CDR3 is TGTGCCTGGAGTTCAATCCTCGACAGGGCGGTTTCCTATGGCTACACCTTC. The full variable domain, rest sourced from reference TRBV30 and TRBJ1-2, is SQTIHQWPATLVQPVGSPLSLECTVEGTSNPNLYWYRQAAGRGLQLLFYSVGIGQISSEVPQNLSASRPQDRQFILSSKKLLLSDSGFYLCAWSSILDRAVSYGYTFGSGTRLTVV.

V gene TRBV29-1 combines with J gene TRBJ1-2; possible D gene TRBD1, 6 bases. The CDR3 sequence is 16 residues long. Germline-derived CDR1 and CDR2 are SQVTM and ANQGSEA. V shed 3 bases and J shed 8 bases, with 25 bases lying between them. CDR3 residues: CSVERGTPWVSGGYTF. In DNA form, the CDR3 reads TGCAGCGTTGAGAGGGGGACACCGTGGGTATCCGGCGGCTACACCTTC.

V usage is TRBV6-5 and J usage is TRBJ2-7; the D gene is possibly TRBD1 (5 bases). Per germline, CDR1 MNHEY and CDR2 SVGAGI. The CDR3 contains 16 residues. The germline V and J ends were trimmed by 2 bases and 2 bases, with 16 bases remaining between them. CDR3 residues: CASSYLRQLSTYEQYF. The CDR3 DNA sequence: TGTGCCAGCAGTTACCTACGACAGTTGTCTACCTACGAGCAGTACTTC.

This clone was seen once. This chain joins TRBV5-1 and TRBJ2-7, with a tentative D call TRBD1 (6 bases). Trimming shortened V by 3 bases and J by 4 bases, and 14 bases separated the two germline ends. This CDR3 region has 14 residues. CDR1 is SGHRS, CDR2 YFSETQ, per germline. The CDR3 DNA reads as TGCGCCAGCAGCTGGGTGTCAGGGGCGTACGAGCAGTACTTC. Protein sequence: CASSWVSGAYEQYF.

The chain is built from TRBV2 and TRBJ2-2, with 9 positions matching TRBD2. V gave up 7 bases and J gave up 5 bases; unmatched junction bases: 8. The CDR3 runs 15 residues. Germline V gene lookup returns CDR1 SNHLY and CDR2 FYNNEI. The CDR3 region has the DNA TGTGCCAGCAAATTAGCGGGAGTAGGGACCGGGGAGCTGTTTTTT. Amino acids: CASKLAGVGTGELFF.

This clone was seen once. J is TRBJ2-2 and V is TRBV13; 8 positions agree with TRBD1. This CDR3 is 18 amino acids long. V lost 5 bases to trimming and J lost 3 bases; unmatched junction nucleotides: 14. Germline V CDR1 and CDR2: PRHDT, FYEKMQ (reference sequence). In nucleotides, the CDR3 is TGTGCCAGCAGCCAAGGACAGGGAATAACCCCTCACACCGGGGAGCTGTTTTTT. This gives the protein CASSQGQGITPHTGELFF.

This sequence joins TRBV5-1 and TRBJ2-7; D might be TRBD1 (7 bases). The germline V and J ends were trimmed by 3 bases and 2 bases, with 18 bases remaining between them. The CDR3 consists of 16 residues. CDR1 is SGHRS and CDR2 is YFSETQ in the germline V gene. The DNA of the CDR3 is TGCGCCAGCAGCTCCGGAGGGGGCGGCTATACCTACGAGCAGTACTTC. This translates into CASSSGGGGYTYEQYF.

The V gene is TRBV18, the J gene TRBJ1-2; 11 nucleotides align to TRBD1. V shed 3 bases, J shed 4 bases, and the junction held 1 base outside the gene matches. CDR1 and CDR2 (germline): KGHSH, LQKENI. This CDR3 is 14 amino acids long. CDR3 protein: CASSPGQGGYGYTF. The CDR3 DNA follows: TGTGCCAGCTCACCGGGACAGGGGGGCTATGGCTACACCTTC.